The 9 T cell receptor beta chains reported below all come from one sample, sequenced in a study of PD-L1 blockade in urothelial cancer. Assay: immunoSEQ multiplex PCR; the TCRdb copy retains only in-frame clones and omits some. The sample carries more than 90,000 clones, around 87% recorded once. Time point of the sample: pretreatment peripheral blood. The specimen comprised PBMCs, sampled around atezolizumab (anti-PD-L1) treatment. These receptors all stem from a man in his 60s with urothelial cancer.

The CDR3 sequence is CAWQGPSVNTEAFF. The CDR3 region has the DNA TGTGCCTGGCAGGGCCCCTCCGTGAACACTGAAGCTTTCTTT. J is TRBJ1-1 and V is TRBV30, with D perhaps TRBD1 (5 bases). The CDR3 spans 14 residues. From germline, CDR1 is GTSNPN and CDR2 SVGIG (reference sequence). Trimming shortened V by 5 bases and J by 0 bases, and 13 bases separated the two germline ends.

CDR3 protein: CASSGGLGNYNEQFF. The CDR3 bases are TGTGCCAGCAGTGGGGGACTGGGAAACTACAATGAGCAGTTCTTC. The gene calls are TRBV9 and TRBJ2-1, with a weak D call TRBD2 (6 bases). V lost 5 bases, J lost 3 bases, and 15 bases lay in between. This CDR3 spans 15 amino acids. Germline CDR1 reads SGDLS; CDR2 reads YYNGEE.

This rearrangement joins TRBV5-6 to TRBJ1-1; D is perhaps TRBD1 (6 bases). CDR1 SGHDT and CDR2 YYEEEE come from the germline V gene. The CDR3 is 14 residues long. Trimming removed 0 bases at V and 5 bases at J, with 11 bases between. In DNA, the CDR3 is TGTGCCAGCAGCTTGGTACAGGGTCTGACTGAAGCTTTCTTT. Protein product: CASSLVQGLTEAFF.

The V and J genes are TRBV18 and TRBJ1-2; D possibly corresponds to TRBD1 (5 bases). CDR1 KGHSH and CDR2 LQKENI come from the germline V gene. V was shortened by 6 bases and J by 6 bases, with 14 bases between the two germline ends. CDR3 length equals 13 residues. CDR3 loop: CASSPREVDGYTF. Written as DNA, the CDR3 is TGTGCCAGCTCTCCCAGGGAAGTTGATGGCTACACCTTC.

CDR3 in amino acids: CASSPGLAGVTQYF. CDR3 nucleotides: TGTGCCAGCAGCCCGGGGCTAGCGGGCGTGACCCAGTACTTC. The chain combines TRBV11-2 with TRBJ2-5; the match to TRBD2 covers 8 bases. The CDR3 is 14 amino acids. Unmatched junction bases numbered 9, after V lost 5 bases and J lost 7 bases. Germline values: CDR1 SGHAT, CDR2 FQNNGV.

This chain links TRBV19 with TRBJ2-7; D not certain. V was clipped by 0 bases and J by 2 bases, with 14 bases between them. The CDR3 is 16 amino acids. Per germline, CDR1 LNHDA and CDR2 SQIVND (reference sequence). Written as DNA, the CDR3 is TGTGCCAGTAGTATAGATGCGGTCACGGGTACCTACGAGCAGTACTTC. Translation gives CASSIDAVTGTYEQYF.

This chain joins TRBV5-5 and TRBJ2-1; D not resolved. Trimming shortened V by 5 bases and J by 10 bases, and 10 bases separated the two germline ends. This CDR3 is 11 amino acids long. CDR1 SGHKS and CDR2 YYEKEE come from the germline V gene (reference sequence). DNA of the CDR3: TGTGCCAGCAGTTCCTTTGCGGAGCAGTTCTTC. Amino acids: CASSSFAEQFF. The entire variable domain, with the rest obtained from reference TRBV5-5 and TRBJ2-1, is as follows: DAGVTQSPTHLIKTRGQQVTLRCSPISGHKSVSWYQQVLGQGPQFIFQYYEKEERGRGNFPDRFSARQFPNYSSELNVNALLLGDSALYLCASSSFAEQFFGPGTRLTVL.

The J gene is TRBJ2-5, the V gene TRBV18, with 8 bases fitting TRBD1. CDR1 is KGHSH, CDR2 LQKENI, per germline. V shed 5 bases, J shed 5 bases, and the junction held 10 bases outside the gene matches. The CDR3 spans 15 residues. The CDR3 loop reads CASSSQTGAVETQYF. The CDR3 region has the DNA TGTGCCAGCTCATCCCAGACAGGGGCTGTTGAGACCCAGTACTTC.

The table lists this clone with a count of one. This rearrangement joins TRBV6-1 to TRBJ2-2; TRBD1 is a possible D gene (6 bases). Trimming pared 5 bases from V and 7 bases from J, leaving 11 bases between. The CDR3 has 13 amino acids. The germline gives CDR1 MNHNS, CDR2 SASEGT. The chain's CDR3 is CASSTGTSGELFF. The CDR3 bases are TGTGCCAGCAGTACAGGGACCAGCGGGGAGCTGTTTTTT.